Below, 30 T cell receptor beta chains from the same sample are listed, as sequenced in a study of CD8+ T cells in alopecia areata (dated by TCRdb to 2016 to 2019). The receptor library was made with the immunoSEQ multiplex PCR assay. RNA was extracted from all samples and reverse transcribed into cDNA, which served as template for TCR sequencing. What TCRdb holds here is the immuneACCESS table cut down to in-frame rearrangements. Part of the clones is not present; checked against another copy, under half of the missing clones reflect an unresolved V gene, and the others are unexplained. The sample records 110,000 or so clones, roughly two fifths of which are singletons. The ten top clones hold approximately 2.8% of the sample. The sample taken for sequencing was CD4+ T cells sorted from blood. All receptors derive from a human donor with alopecia areata.

V gene TRBV10-2 combines with J gene TRBJ2-2; either TRBD1 or TRBD2 may fit D (5 bases each). Germline loops: CDR1 WSHSY, CDR2 SAAADI. V was trimmed by 8 bases and J by 3 bases, leaving 16 bases between them. The CDR3 length is 15 residues. CDR3 nucleotide sequence: TGCGCCAGCGGGGCGGGTCTCATCTACACCGGGGAGCTGTTTTTT. Translated: CASGAGLIYTGELFF.

The chain is built from TRBV29-1 and TRBJ2-7; 7 bases align to TRBD2. The CDR3 totals 13 residues. Trimming removed 1 base from V and 3 bases from J; junction bases left unmatched: 3. The V gene's germline CDR1 is SQVTM and CDR2 ANQGSEA. The CDR3: CSVEAGGNYEQYF. The CDR3 DNA reads TGCAGCGTTGAAGCGGGAGGAAACTACGAGCAGTACTTC.

V and J are TRBV29-1 and TRBJ2-1, with TRBD2 matching over 11 bases. V dropped 5 bases and J dropped 4; count of bases not matched to a gene: 7. Germline V lookup: CDR1 SQVTM, CDR2 ANQGSEA. The CDR3 is 15 residues long. The CDR3 is CSVHTLAGVYNEQFF. In nucleotides, the CDR3 is TGCAGCGTTCACACACTAGCGGGGGTATACAATGAGCAGTTCTTC.

The chain employs TRBV29-1 and TRBJ1-2; D unresolved. Trimming took 7 bases from V and 4 from J, leaving 10 bases between them. The germline gives CDR1 SQVTM, CDR2 ANQGSEA. This CDR3 is built from 11 residues. In DNA, the CDR3 is TGCAGCGCTGCTAGGGTCTATGGCTACACCTTC. As protein: CSAARVYGYTF.

The genes are TRBV28 and TRBJ2-7; possible D gene TRBD1, 5 bases. CDR3 length: 12 residues. Germline V gene lookup returns CDR1 MDHEN and CDR2 SYDVKM. Trimming removed 3 bases from V and 6 bases from J, with 9 bases in between. The CDR3 here is CASSLAGSEQYF. The CDR3 DNA reads as TGTGCCAGCAGTTTGGCAGGGTCCGAGCAGTACTTC.

A few counts support this clone. V is TRBV5-1 and J is TRBJ2-5; 7 positions match TRBD1. Trimming cost V 5 bases and J 0 bases; bases outside gene matches: 7. This CDR3 is built from 15 residues. The V gene's germline CDR1 is SGHRS and CDR2 YFSETQ. CDR3 sequence: CASSNGDRDQETQYF. CDR3 nucleotide sequence: TGCGCCAGCAGTAATGGAGACAGGGACCAAGAGACCCAGTACTTC.

The rearrangement uses TRBV5-4 and TRBJ2-5, with 12 bases aligning to TRBD2. The trim removed 2 bases at V and 5 bases at J, leaving 10 bases unmatched. The CDR3 covers 17 residues. Germline values: CDR1 SGHNT, CDR2 YYREEE (reference sequence). CDR3 protein: CASSFGASGRADETQYF. CDR3 DNA sequence: TGTGCCAGCAGCTTTGGGGCTAGCGGGAGGGCCGACGAGACCCAGTACTTC.

The chain carries TRBV6-6 and TRBJ2-3, with D possibly matching TRBD1 (5 bases). This CDR3 spans 13 amino acids. Trimming removed 6 bases from V and 0 bases from J, with 7 bases in between. Germline CDR1 and CDR2: MNHNY and SVGAGI (reference sequence). This CDR3 reads CASSPGSTDTQYF. For the CDR3, the DNA is TGTGCCAGCAGCCCAGGGAGCACAGATACGCAGTATTTT.

This clone was found a few times. The chain is built from TRBV29-1 and TRBJ2-2; TRBD1 matches at 9 bases. Germline V lookup: CDR1 SQVTM, CDR2 ANQGSEA. The CDR3 loop spans 14 amino acids. V shed 6 bases and J 7 bases; nucleotides not matched to a gene: 9. CDR3 sequence (DNA): TGCAGCGTCGCCCCACAGGGGGCGGGCGGGGAGCTGTTTTTT. This translates into CSVAPQGAGGELFF.

This clone was picked up a small number of times. The chain recombines TRBV14 with TRBJ1-2; TRBD1 might be the D (5 bases). The CDR3 is 14 amino acids. The germline V and J ends were trimmed by 1 base and 7 bases, with 13 bases remaining between them. CDR1 and CDR2 from the germline V gene are SGHDN and FVKESK. This CDR3 reads CASSQVSGPRGYTF. CDR3 nucleotides: TGTGCCAGCAGCCAAGTATCAGGGCCGCGTGGCTACACCTTC.

This rearrangement joins TRBV2 to TRBJ2-3; D not certain. The germline V and J ends were trimmed by 9 bases and 0 bases, with 10 bases remaining between them. Germline CDR1 SNHLY, CDR2 FYNNEI. The CDR3 is 13 residues long. CDR3 coding DNA: TGTGCCAGTCAGACGAGAAGCACAGATACGCAGTATTTT. This sequence encodes CASQTRSTDTQYF.

The chain links TRBV29-1 to TRBJ2-1; 8 positions agree with TRBD1. This CDR3 spans 14 amino acids. CDR1 is SQVTM and CDR2 is ANQGSEA in the germline V gene. The J segment lost 6 bases and the V segment lost 8 bases, leaving 12 bases of the junction unmatched. In nucleotides, the CDR3 is TGCAGCCTCGCGGGGCAGGGGGCTCGCAATGAGCAGTTCTTC. As protein: CSLAGQGARNEQFF.

The rearrangement links TRBV7-2 to TRBJ1-4; D possibly corresponds to TRBD1 (6 bases). The CDR3 covers 15 residues. Germline V gives CDR1 SGHTA, CDR2 FQGNSA. Deletions cut 4 bases from V and 7 bases from J, with 16 bases between. DNA of the CDR3: TGTGCCAGCAGCTCCGGGGGGCTTCAGGGTGAAAAACTGTTTTTT. Translating gives CASSSGGLQGEKLFF.

The chain employs TRBV30 and TRBJ1-5; no clear D. V gave up 0 bases and J gave up 1 base, with 7 bases separating them. This CDR3 region has 14 residues. Germline CDR1 reads GTSNPN; CDR2 reads SVGIG (reference sequence). This chain's CDR3 is CAWSVSGSNQPQHF. CDR3 nucleotide sequence: TGTGCCTGGAGTGTATCGGGGAGCAATCAGCCCCAGCATTTT.

This clone was picked up one time. This chain links TRBV30 with TRBJ1-2; D not resolved. V was cut by 0 bases and J by 5 bases, with 7 bases left in between. Germline CDR1 reads GTSNPN; CDR2 reads SVGIG (reference sequence). There are 12 residues in the CDR3. CDR3 protein: CAWSVMEYGYTF. Written as DNA, the CDR3 is TGTGCCTGGAGTGTAATGGAGTATGGCTACACCTTC.

The sample holds a few counts of this clone. V gene TRBV7-2 combines with J gene TRBJ2-1; TRBD2 is a possible D gene (6 bases). CDR1 is SGHTA, CDR2 FQGNSA, per germline. V was clipped by 1 base and J by 4 bases, with 11 bases between them. There are 15 residues in the CDR3. The CDR3 bases are TGTGCCAGCAGCTTAGACCCGGGAGTGTACAATGAGCAGTTCTTC. Its translation is CASSLDPGVYNEQFF.

The chain has TRBV4-2 and TRBJ1-1; no definite D call. Trimming stripped 2 bases from V and 1 base from J, with 20 bases between. CDR3 length: 18 residues. The germline gives CDR1 LGHNA, CDR2 YNFKEQ. The CDR3 DNA reads TGTGCCAGCAGCCAACCCCTGGGCACAGCCACGAAGAACACTGAAGCTTTCTTT. This encodes CASSQPLGTATKNTEAFF.

Only a few counts were recorded for this clone. V usage is TRBV10-3 and J usage is TRBJ2-7; TRBD1 agrees at 11 bases. CDR3 length equals 16 residues. Germline loops: CDR1 ENHRY, CDR2 SYGVKD. J lost 6 bases, V lost 0 bases, and 7 bases had no gene match. Here the CDR3 DNA reads TGTGCCATCAGTGAGTCGGCGGACAGGGGGCGATCCGAGCAGTACTTC. Residues: CAISESADRGRSEQYF.

This clone was seen a few times. The chain couples TRBV4-2 to TRBJ2-7, with 9 bases matching TRBD1. V shed 2 bases, J shed 5 bases, and the junction held 10 bases outside the gene matches. CDR3 length: 16 residues. In germline, CDR1 is LGHNA, CDR2 YNFKEQ. DNA of the CDR3: TGTGCCAGCAGCCAACCTGCCGGGACAGGGATCCACGAGCAGTACTTC. Protein product: CASSQPAGTGIHEQYF.

The chain couples TRBV30 to TRBJ1-5; no reliable D call. The CDR3 is made up of 13 amino acids. The germline V gene encodes CDR1 GTSNPN and CDR2 SVGIG (reference sequence). Between the trimmed V and J ends, which lost 2 bases and 0 bases, there was a span of 5 bases. CDR3 sequence reads: CAWSRGSNQPQHF. CDR3 nucleotide sequence: TGTGCCTGGAGTCGGGGTAGCAATCAGCCCCAGCATTTT.

This clone was observed a few times. In DNA form, the CDR3 reads TGCAGCGTGCAAACGCAGGGGGCGGGTGGCTACACCTTC. This gives the protein CSVQTQGAGGYTF. V usage is TRBV29-1 and J usage is TRBJ1-2; the match to TRBD1 covers 8 bases. Per the germline V gene, CDR1 is SQVTM and CDR2 is ANQGSEA. V lost 6 bases, J lost 7 bases, and 10 bases stayed unmatched. The CDR3 consists of 13 residues. The variable domain in full, with the rest retrieved from reference TRBV29-1 and TRBJ1-2, is SAVISQKPSRDICQRGTSLTIQCQVDSQVTMMFWYRQQPGQSLTLIATANQGSEATYESGFVIDKFPISRPNLTFSTLTVSNMSPEDSSIYLCSVQTQGAGGYTFGSGTRLTVV.

A few counts support this clone. The chain has TRBV29-1 and TRBJ2-5, with D perhaps assigned TRBD1 or TRBD2 (5 bases each). The germline gives CDR1 SQVTM, CDR2 ANQGSEA. The CDR3 contains 12 residues. Trimming shortened V by 6 bases and J by 0 bases, and 8 bases separated the two germline ends. Here the CDR3 DNA reads TGCAGCGTAGGGACGTACCAAGAGACCCAGTACTTC. Its translation: CSVGTYQETQYF.

V gene TRBV5-1 combines with J gene TRBJ2-5; TRBD1 matches 7 bases. V lost 4 bases to trimming and J lost 2 bases; unmatched junction nucleotides: 5. CDR1 is SGHRS and CDR2 is YFSETQ in the germline V gene. This CDR3 region has 14 residues. This CDR3 is CASSRDSQQETQYF. The CDR3 DNA reads as TGCGCCAGCAGCCGGGACAGTCAACAAGAGACCCAGTACTTC.

The rearrangement links TRBV5-1 to TRBJ2-5, with TRBD1 matching over 9 bases. The germline V gene has CDR1 SGHRS and CDR2 YFSETQ. The J segment lost 4 bases and the V segment lost 7 bases, leaving 11 bases of the junction unmatched. The CDR3 contains 15 residues. Here the CDR3 reads CASRGVQGASETQYF. Written as DNA, the CDR3 is TGCGCCAGCCGGGGGGTACAGGGGGCATCAGAGACCCAGTACTTC.

The table lists this clone with a few counts. The DNA for the CDR3 is TGCAGCGTTGCGACGAGGAACACTGAAGCTTTCTTT. Protein sequence: CSVATRNTEAFF. This chain joins TRBV29-1 and TRBJ1-1; D gene uncertain. The CDR3 covers 12 residues. The germline V gene has CDR1 SQVTM and CDR2 ANQGSEA. V lost 4 bases, J lost 1 base, and 7 bases lay in between. The whole variable domain, remainder taken from reference TRBV29-1 and TRBJ1-1, is SAVISQKPSRDICQRGTSLTIQCQVDSQVTMMFWYRQQPGQSLTLIATANQGSEATYESGFVIDKFPISRPNLTFSTLTVSNMSPEDSSIYLCSVATRNTEAFFGQGTRLTVV.

A word on this clone: Other DNA sequences in this sample translate to the same CDR3. The chain is built from TRBV18 and TRBJ1-5, with D hard to call. CDR3 size: 13 residues. Germline V lookup: CDR1 KGHSH, CDR2 LQKENI. V was shortened by 3 bases and J by 5 bases, with 8 bases between the two germline ends. The CDR3 spells CASSPGRDQPQHF. CDR3 coding DNA: TGTGCCAGCTCACCGGGTCGGGATCAGCCCCAGCATTTT.

This clone was observed a few times. The chain recombines TRBV7-2 with TRBJ2-4, with D unclear. The CDR3 runs to 15 residues. The ends were cut back, 0 bases at V and 6 bases at J, with 12 bases in the middle. The germline V gene has CDR1 SGHTA and CDR2 FQGNSA. The CDR3 region is CASSLARSWGNIQYF. DNA for the CDR3: TGTGCCAGCAGCTTAGCTCGGTCATGGGGAAACATTCAGTACTTC.

V usage is TRBV27 and J usage is TRBJ2-7; the D is unclear. Trimming took 5 bases from V and 5 from J, leaving 19 bases between them. The germline V gene encodes CDR1 MNHEY and CDR2 SMNVEV (reference sequence). The CDR3 length is 15 residues. The CDR3 reads CASSPLRLLGDEQYF. The DNA of the CDR3 is TGTGCCAGCAGTCCTTTGCGCCTCCTGGGCGACGAGCAGTACTTC.

This sequence joins TRBV18 and TRBJ1-1; 9 nucleotides align to TRBD1. Trimming at V came to 1 base and at J to 1 base, leaving 1 base not matched to a gene. The CDR3 is 15 amino acids. The germline gives CDR1 KGHSH, CDR2 LQKENI. Written as DNA, the CDR3 is TGTGCCAGCTCACCACTGGGACAGGGGAACACTGAAGCTTTCTTT. Its translation: CASSPLGQGNTEAFF.

This clone was found a few times. The chain has TRBV4-3 and TRBJ2-1, with D maybe TRBD2 (5 bases). The CDR3 has 15 amino acids. V lost 0 bases to trimming and J lost 7 bases, with 13 bases between them. Germline V gene lookup returns CDR1 LGHNA and CDR2 YSLEER. The CDR3 DNA sequence: TGCGCCAGCAGCCAAGACTGGCTAGCCGGGAATGAGCAGTTCTTC. This sequence encodes CASSQDWLAGNEQFF.